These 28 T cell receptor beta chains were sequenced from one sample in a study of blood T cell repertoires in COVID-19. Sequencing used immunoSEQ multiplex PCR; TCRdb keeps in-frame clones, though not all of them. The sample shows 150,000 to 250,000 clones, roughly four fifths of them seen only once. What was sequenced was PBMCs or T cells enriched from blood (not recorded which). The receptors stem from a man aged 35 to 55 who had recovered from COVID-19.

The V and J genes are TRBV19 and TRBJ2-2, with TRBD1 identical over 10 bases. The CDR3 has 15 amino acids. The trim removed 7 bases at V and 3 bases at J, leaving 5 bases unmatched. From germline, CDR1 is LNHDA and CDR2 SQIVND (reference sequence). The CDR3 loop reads CASTPDRGYTGELFF. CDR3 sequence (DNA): TGTGCCAGTACCCCGGACAGGGGGTACACCGGGGAGCTGTTTTTT.

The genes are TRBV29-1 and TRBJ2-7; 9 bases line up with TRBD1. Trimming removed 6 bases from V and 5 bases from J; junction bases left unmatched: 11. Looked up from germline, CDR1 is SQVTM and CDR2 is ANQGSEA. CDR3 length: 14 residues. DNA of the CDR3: TGCAGCGTCAGAAGAAAGGACAGGGGTAACGAGCAGTACTTC. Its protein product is CSVRRKDRGNEQYF.

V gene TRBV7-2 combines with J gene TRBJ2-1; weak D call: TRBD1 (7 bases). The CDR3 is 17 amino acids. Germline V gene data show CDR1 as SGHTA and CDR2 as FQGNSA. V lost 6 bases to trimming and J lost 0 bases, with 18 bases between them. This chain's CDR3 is CASSRGPGESSYNEQFF. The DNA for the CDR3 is TGTGCCAGCAGTAGGGGGCCGGGGGAGAGCTCCTACAATGAGCAGTTCTTC.

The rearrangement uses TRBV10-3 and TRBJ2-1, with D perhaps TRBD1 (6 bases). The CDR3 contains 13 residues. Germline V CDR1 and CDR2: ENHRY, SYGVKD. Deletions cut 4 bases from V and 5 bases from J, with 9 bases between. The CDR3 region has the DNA TGTGCCATCAGTGGCCGACAGGACAATGAGCAGTTCTTC. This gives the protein CAISGRQDNEQFF.

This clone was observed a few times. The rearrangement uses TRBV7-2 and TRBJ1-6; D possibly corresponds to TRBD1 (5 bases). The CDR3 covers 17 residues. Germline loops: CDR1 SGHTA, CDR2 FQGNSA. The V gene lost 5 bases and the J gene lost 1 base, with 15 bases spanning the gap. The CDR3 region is CASSLGPMGSYNSPLHF. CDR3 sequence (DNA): TGTGCCAGCAGCCTGGGGCCCATGGGGTCCTATAATTCACCCCTCCACTTT. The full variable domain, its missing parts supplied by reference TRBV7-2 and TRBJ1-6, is GAGVSQSPSNKVTEKGKDVELRCDPISGHTALYWYRQSLGQGLEFLIYFQGNSAPDKSGLPSDRFSAERTGGSVSTLTIQRTQQEDSAVYLCASSLGPMGSYNSPLHFGNGTRLTVT.

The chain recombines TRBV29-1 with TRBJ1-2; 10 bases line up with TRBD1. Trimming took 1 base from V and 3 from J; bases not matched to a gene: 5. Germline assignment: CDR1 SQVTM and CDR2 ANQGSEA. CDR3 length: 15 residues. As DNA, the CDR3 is TGCAGCGTTGAAGTCGGGACAGGGGCCTACTATGGCTACACCTTC. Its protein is CSVEVGTGAYYGYTF. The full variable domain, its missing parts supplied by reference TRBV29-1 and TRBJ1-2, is SAVISQKPSRDICQRGTSLTIQCQVDSQVTMMFWYRQQPGQSLTLIATANQGSEATYESGFVIDKFPISRPNLTFSTLTVSNMSPEDSSIYLCSVEVGTGAYYGYTFGSGTRLTVV.

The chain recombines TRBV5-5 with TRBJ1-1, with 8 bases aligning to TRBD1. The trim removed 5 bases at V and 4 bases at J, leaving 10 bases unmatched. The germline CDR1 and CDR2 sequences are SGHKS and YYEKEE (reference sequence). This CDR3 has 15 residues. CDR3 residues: CASSFLQGASTEAFF. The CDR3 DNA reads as TGTGCCAGCAGTTTCCTTCAGGGGGCGAGCACTGAAGCTTTCTTT.

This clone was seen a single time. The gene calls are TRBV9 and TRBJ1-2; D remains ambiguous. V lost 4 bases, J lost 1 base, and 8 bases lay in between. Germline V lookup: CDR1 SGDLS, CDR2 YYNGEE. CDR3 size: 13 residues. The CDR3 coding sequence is TGTGCCAGCAGCCCGTTCAGTAACTATGGCTACACCTTC. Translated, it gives CASSPFSNYGYTF.

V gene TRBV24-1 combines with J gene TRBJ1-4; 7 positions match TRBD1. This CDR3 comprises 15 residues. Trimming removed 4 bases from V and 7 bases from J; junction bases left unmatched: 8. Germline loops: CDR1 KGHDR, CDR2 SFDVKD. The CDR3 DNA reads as TGTGCCACCAGTGACCCCGCCAGGGGGTCTGAAAAACTGTTTTTT. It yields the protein CATSDPARGSEKLFF.

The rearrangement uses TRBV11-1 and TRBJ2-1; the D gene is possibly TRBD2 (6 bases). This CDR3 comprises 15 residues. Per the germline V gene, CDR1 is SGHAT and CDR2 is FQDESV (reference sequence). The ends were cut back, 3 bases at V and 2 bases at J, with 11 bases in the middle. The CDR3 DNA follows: TGTGCCAGCAGCTTGAGTAGCGGACCCTACAATGAGCAGTTCTTC. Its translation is CASSLSSGPYNEQFF.

CDR3 coding DNA: TGTGCCAGCAGCTTAGCGGGGGATGAGCAGTTCTTC. This translates into CASSLAGDEQFF. The chain joins TRBV11-3 to TRBJ2-1, with a possible D match to TRBD2 (6 bases). Per the germline V gene, CDR1 is SGHNT and CDR2 is YENEEA. The CDR3 spans 12 residues. Trimming stripped 1 base from V and 8 bases from J, with 6 bases between.

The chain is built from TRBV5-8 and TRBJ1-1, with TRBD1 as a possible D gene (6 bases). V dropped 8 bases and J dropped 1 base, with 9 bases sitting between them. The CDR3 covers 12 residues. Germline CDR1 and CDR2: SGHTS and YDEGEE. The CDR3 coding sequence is TGTGCCAGTCCGGGACAGAACACTGAAGCTTTCTTT. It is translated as CASPGQNTEAFF.

The CDR3 spells CASSLSAAFF. CDR3 nucleotide sequence: TGTGCCAGCAGCTTGAGTGCGGCTTTCTTT. The chain couples TRBV7-9 to TRBJ1-1; D ambiguous. Trimming stripped 3 bases from V and 11 bases from J, with 7 bases between. This CDR3 has 10 amino acids. Germline CDR1 reads SEHNR; CDR2 reads FQNEAQ (reference sequence).

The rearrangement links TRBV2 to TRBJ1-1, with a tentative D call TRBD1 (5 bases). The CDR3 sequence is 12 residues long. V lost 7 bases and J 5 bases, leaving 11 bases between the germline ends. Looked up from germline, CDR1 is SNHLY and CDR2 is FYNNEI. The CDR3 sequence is CASKQVLTEAFF. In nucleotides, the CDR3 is TGTGCCAGCAAACAGGTTTTAACTGAAGCTTTCTTT.

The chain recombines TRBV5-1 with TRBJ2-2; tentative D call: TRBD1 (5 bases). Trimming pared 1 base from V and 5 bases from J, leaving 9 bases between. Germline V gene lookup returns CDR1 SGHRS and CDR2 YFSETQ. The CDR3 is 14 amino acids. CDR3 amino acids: CASSLLQATGELFF. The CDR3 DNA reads TGCGCCAGCAGCTTGCTACAGGCTACCGGGGAGCTGTTTTTT.

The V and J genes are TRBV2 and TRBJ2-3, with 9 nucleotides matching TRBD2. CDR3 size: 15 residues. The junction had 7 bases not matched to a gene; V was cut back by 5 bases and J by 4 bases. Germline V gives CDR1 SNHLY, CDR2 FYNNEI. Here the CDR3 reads CASSSYSGSSDTQYF. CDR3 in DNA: TGTGCCAGCAGTTCGTATAGCGGGAGCTCAGATACGCAGTATTTT.

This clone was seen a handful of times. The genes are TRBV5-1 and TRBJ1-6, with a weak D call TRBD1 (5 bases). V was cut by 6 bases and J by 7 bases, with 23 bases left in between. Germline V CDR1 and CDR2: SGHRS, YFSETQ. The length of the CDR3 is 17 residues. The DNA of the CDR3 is TGCGCCAGCAAATACAGGTCTAACGAACGTCTAAATTCACCCCTCCACTTT. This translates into CASKYRSNERLNSPLHF.

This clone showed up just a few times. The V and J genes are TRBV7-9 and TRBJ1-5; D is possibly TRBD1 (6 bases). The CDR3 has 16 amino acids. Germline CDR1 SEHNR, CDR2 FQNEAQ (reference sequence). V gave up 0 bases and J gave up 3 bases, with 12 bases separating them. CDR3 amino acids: CASSLALGADNQPQHF. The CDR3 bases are TGTGCCAGCAGCTTAGCCCTGGGGGCAGACAATCAGCCCCAGCATTTT.

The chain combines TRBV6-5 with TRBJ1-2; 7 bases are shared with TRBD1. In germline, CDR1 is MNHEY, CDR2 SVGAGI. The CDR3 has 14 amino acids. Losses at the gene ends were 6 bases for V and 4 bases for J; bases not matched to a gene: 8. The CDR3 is CASSTNWDSYGYTF. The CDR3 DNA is TGTGCCAGCAGCACGAACTGGGACAGCTATGGCTACACCTTC.

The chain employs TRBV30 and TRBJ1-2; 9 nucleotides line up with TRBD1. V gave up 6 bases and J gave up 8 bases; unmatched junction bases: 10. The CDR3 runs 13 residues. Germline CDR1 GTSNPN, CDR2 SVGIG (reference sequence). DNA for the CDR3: TGTGCCTGCTCAACAGGGGGCGCTTGGGGCTACACCTTC. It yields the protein CACSTGGAWGYTF.

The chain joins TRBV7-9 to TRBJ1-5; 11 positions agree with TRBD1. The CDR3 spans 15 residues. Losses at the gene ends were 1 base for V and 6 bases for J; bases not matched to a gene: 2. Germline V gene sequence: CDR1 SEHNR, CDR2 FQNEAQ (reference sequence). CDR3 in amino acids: CASSLVGTGGQPQHF. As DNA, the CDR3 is TGTGCCAGCAGCTTAGTAGGGACAGGGGGTCAGCCCCAGCATTTT.

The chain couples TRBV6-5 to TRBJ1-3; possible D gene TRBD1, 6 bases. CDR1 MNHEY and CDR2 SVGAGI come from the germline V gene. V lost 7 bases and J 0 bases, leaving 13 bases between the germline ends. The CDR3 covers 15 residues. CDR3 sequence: CASNTRTVSGNTIYF. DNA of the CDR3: TGTGCCAGCAATACAAGGACAGTCTCTGGAAACACCATATATTTT.

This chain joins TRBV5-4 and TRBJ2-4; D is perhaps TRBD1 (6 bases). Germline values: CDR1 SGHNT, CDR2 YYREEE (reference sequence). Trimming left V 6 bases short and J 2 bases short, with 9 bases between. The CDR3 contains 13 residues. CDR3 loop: CASMQGSKNIQYF. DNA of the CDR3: TGTGCCAGCATGCAGGGGTCCAAAAACATTCAGTACTTC.

The CDR3 bases are TGTGCCAGCAGCGGACAGTCCCGGGGAGAGACCCAGTACTTC. It encodes CASSGQSRGETQYF. The V and J genes are TRBV2 and TRBJ2-5; TRBD1 is a possible D gene (6 bases). V was cut by 6 bases and J by 4 bases, with 15 bases left in between. Germline CDR1 SNHLY, CDR2 FYNNEI. The CDR3 spans 14 residues.

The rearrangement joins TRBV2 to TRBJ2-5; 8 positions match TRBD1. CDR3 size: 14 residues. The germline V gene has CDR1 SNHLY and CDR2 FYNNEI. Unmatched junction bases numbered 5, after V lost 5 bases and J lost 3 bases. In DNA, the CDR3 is TGTGCCAGCAGTCGAGTGACAGGGGAAGAGACCCAGTACTTC. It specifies CASSRVTGEETQYF.

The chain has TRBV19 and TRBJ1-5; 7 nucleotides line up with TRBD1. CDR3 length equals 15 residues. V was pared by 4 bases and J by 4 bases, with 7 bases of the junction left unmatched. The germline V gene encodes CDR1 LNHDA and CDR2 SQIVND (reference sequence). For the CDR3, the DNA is TGTGCCAGTAGTAACCCCGCAGGGGGGAATCAGCCCCAGCATTTT. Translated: CASSNPAGGNQPQHF.

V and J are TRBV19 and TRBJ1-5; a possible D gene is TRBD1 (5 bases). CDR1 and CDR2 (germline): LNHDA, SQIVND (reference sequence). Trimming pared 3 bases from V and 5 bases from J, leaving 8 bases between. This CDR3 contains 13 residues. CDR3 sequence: CASSMGLDQPQHF. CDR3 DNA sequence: TGTGCCAGTAGTATGGGACTTGATCAGCCCCAGCATTTT.

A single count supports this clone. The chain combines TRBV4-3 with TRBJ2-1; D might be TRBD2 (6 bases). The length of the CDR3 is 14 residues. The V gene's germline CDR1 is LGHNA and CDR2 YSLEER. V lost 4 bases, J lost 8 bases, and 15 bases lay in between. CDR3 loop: CASSPSWRGDEQFF. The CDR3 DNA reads TGCGCCAGCAGCCCGTCCTGGAGGGGCGATGAGCAGTTCTTC.